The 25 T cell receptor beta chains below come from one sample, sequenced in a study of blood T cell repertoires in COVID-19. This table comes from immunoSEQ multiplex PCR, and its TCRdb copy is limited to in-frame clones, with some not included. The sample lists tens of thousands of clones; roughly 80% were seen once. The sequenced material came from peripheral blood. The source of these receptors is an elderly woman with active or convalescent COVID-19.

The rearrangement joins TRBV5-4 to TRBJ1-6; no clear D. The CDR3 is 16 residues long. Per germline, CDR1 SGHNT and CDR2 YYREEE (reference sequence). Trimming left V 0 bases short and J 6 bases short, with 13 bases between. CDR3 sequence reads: CASSLGRVSGNSPLHF. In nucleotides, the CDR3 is TGTGCCAGCAGCTTGGGACGAGTGTCGGGTAATTCACCCCTCCACTTT.

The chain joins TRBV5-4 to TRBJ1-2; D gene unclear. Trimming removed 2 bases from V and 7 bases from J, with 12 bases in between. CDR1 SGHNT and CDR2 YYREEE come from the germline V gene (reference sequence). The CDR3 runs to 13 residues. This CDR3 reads CASSFSYGLGYTF. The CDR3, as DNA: TGTGCCAGCAGCTTTAGCTACGGACTTGGCTACACCTTC.

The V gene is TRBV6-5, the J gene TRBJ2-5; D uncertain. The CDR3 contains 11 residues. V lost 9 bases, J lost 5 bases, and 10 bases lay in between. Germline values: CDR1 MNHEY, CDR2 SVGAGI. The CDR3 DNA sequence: TGTGCCAGTGGTGAGGCCGAGACCCAGTACTTC. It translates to CASGEAETQYF.

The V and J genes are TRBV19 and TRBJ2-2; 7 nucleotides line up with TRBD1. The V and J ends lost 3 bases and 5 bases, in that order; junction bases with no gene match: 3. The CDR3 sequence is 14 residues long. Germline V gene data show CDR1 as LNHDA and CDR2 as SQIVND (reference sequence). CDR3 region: CASSIKTGTGELFF. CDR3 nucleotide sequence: TGTGCCAGTAGTATTAAGACAGGGACCGGGGAGCTGTTTTTT.

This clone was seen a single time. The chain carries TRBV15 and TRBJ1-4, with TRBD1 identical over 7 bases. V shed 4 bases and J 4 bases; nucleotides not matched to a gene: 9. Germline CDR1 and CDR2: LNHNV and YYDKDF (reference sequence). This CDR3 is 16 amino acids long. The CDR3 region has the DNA TGTGCCACCAGCAACGCGAAGACAGGGCTTAATGAAAAACTGTTTTTT. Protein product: CATSNAKTGLNEKLFF.

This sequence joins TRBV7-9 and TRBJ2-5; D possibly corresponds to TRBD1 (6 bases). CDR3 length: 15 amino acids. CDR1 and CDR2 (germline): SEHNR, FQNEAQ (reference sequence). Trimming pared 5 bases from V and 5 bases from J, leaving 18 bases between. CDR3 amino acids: CASSPMGTTSETQYF. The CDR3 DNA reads TGTGCCAGCAGCCCAATGGGGACAACGAGCGAGACCCAGTACTTC. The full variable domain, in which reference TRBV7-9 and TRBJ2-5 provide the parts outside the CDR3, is DTGVSQNPRHKITKRGQNVTFRCDPISEHNRLYWYRQTLGQGPEFLTYFQNEAQLEKSRLLSDRFSAERPKGSFSTLEIQRTEQGDSAMYLCASSPMGTTSETQYFGPGTRLLVL.

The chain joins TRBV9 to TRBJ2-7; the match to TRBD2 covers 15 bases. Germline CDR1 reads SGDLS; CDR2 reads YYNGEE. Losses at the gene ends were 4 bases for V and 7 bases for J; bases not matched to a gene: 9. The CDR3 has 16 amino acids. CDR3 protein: CASSPGLAGGPREQYF. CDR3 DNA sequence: TGTGCCAGCAGCCCCGGACTAGCGGGAGGGCCGAGGGAGCAGTACTTC.

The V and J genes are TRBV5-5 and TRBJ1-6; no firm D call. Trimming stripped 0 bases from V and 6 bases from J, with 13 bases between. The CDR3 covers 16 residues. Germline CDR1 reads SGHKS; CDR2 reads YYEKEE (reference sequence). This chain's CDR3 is CASSLVQDRGNSPLHF. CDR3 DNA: TGTGCCAGCAGCTTGGTTCAGGACCGGGGTAATTCACCCCTCCACTTT.

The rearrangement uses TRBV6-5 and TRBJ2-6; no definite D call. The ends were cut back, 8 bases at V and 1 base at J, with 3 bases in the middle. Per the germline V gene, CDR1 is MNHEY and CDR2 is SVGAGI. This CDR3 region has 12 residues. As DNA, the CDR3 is TGTGCCAGCCAATCTGGGGCCAACGTCCTGACTTTC. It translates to CASQSGANVLTF.

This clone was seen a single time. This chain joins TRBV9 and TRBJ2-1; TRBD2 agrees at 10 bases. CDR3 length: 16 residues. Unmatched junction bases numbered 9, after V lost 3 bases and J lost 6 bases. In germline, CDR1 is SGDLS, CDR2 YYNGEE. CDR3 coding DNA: TGTGCCAGCAGCGGCGGGACTAGCGACCCCCGCAATGAGCAGTTCTTC. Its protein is CASSGGTSDPRNEQFF.

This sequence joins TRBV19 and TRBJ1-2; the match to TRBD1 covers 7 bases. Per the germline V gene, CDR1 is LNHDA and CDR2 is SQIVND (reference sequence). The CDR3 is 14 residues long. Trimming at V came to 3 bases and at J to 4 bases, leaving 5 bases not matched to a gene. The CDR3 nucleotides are TGTGCCAGTAGTATCGGTACAGGGGCCTATGGCTACACCTTC. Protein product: CASSIGTGAYGYTF.

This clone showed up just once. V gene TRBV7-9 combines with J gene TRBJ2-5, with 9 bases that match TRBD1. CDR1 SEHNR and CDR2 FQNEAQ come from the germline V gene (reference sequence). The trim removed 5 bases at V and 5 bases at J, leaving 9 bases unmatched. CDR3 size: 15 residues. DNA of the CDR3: TGTGCCAGCAGCACCAACAGGGGGCGCGGGGAGACCCAGTACTTC. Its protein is CASSTNRGRGETQYF.

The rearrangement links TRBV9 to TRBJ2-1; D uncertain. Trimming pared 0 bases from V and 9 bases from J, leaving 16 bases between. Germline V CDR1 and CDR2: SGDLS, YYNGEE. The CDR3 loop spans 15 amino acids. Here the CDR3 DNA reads TGTGCCAGCAGCGTAGAAGAACAACACTGGAGTGAGCAGTTCTTC. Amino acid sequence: CASSVEEQHWSEQFF.

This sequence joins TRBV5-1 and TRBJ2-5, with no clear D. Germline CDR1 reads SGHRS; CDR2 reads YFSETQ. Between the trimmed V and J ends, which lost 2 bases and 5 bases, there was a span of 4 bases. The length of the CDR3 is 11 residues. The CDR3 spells CASSFGETQYF. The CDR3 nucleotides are TGCGCCAGCAGCTTCGGGGAGACCCAGTACTTC.

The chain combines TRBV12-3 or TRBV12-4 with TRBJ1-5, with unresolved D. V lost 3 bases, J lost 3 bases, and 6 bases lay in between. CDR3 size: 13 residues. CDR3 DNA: TGTGCCAGCAGTTTTAGTAACAATCAGCCCCAGCATTTT. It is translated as CASSFSNNQPQHF.

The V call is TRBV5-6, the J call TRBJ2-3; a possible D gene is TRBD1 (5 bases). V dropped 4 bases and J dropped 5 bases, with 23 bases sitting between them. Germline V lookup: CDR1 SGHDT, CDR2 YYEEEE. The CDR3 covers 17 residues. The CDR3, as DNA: TGTGCCAGCAGCCCCCCGTCGTTCTACAGGACCGGAGATACGCAGTATTTT. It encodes CASSPPSFYRTGDTQYF.

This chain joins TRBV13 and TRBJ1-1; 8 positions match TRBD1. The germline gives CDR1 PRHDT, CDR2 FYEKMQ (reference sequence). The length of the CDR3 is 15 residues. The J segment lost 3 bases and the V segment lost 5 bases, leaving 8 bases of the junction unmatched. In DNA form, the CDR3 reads TGTGCCAGCAGCACCCCGACAGGGGTGGACACTGAAGCTTTCTTT. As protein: CASSTPTGVDTEAFF.

The CDR3 bases are TGTGCCAGCAGCCTTAGCGGGAGGGTCCAAGAGACCCAGTACTTC. It specifies CASSLSGRVQETQYF. V and J are TRBV7-2 and TRBJ2-5, with TRBD2 matching 11 bases. The CDR3 extends over 15 amino acids. The trim removed 5 bases at V and 1 base at J, leaving 3 bases unmatched. From germline, CDR1 is SGHTA and CDR2 FQGNSA.

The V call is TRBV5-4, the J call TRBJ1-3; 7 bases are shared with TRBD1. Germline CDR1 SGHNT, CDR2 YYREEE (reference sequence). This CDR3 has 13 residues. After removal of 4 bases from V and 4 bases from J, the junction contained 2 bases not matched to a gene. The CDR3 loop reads CASSVDRGNTIYF. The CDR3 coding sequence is TGTGCCAGCAGCGTGGACAGGGGAAACACCATATATTTT.

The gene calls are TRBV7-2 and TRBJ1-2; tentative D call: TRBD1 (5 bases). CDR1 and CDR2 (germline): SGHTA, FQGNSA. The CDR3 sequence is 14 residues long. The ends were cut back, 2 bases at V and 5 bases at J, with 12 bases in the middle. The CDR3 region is CASSLPGGGYGYTF. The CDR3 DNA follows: TGTGCCAGCAGCTTACCGGGGGGTGGGTATGGCTACACCTTC.

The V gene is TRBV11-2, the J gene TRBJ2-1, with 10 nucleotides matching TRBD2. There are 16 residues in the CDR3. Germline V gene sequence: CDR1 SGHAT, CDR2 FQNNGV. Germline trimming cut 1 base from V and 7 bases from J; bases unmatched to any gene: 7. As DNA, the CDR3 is TGTGCCAGCAGCTTAGGAGTAGCGGGAGGAGAGAATGAGCAGTTCTTC. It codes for CASSLGVAGGENEQFF.

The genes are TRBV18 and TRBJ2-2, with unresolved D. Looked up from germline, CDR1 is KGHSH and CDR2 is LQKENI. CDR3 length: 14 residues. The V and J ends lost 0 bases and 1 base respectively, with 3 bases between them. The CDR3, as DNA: TGTGCCAGCTCACCACCTAGGAACACCGGGGAGCTGTTTTTT. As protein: CASSPPRNTGELFF.

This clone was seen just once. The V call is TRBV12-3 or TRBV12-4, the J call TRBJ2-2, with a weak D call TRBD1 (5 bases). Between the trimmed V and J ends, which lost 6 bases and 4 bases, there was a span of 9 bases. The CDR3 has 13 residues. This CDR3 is CASRLGPTGELFF. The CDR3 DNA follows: TGTGCCAGCAGGTTGGGGCCCACCGGGGAGCTGTTTTTT.

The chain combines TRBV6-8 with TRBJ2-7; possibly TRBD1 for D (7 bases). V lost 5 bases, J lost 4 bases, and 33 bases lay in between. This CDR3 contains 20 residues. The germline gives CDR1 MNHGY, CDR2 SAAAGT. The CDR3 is CASSRRGPPTTGAYVYEQYF. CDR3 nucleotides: TGTGCCAGCAGTCGGAGGGGGCCCCCAACCACAGGGGCCTACGTGTACGAGCAGTACTTC.

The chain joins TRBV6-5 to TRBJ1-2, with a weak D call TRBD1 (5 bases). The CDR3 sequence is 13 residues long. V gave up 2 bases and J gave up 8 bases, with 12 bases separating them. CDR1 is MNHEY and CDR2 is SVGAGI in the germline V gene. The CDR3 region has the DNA TGTGCCAGCAGTTACGGGGGGGTGGCAGGCTACACCTTC. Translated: CASSYGGVAGYTF.